The 31 T cell receptor beta chains presented below share a single source sample, sequenced in a study of response to subunit inactivated influenza vaccine. TCRdb re-called the RT-PCR reads through MiXCR, storing one row per CDR3 protein. The sample carries over 150,000 distinct CDR3 sequences, about 11% recorded once. Sequencing was performed on non-naive T cells sorted from PBMCs, taken 35 to 45 days after vaccination. Receptors were obtained from a man aged 50-59 years who received an inactivated influenza vaccine.

The CDR3 is CASSPIPGGVSNEQFF. CDR3 DNA sequence: TGCGCCAGCAGCCCCATTCCGGGGGGGGTATCCAATGAGCAGTTCTTC. The rearrangement links TRBV5-1 to TRBJ2-1, with 8 bases lining up with TRBD2. Unmatched junction bases numbered 12, after V lost 4 bases and J lost 6 bases. The CDR3 is 16 amino acids. Germline lookup yields CDR1 SGHRS and CDR2 YFSETQ.

In its sample, this clonotype was seen a few times. The chain couples TRBV7-8 to TRBJ1-2; the D is unclear. This CDR3 is 15 amino acids long. Germline V gene sequence: CDR1 SGHVS, CDR2 FQNEAQ. Trimming cost V 5 bases and J 4 bases, with 17 bases left between them. This CDR3 reads CASSEAEGTAYGYTF. In nucleotides, the CDR3 is TGTGCCAGCAGCGAAGCCGAAGGAACCGCCTATGGCTACACCTTC.

The chain uses TRBV5-5 and TRBJ1-4, with TRBD1 identical over 8 bases. Germline V gene sequence: CDR1 SGHKS, CDR2 YYEKEE (reference sequence). The CDR3 loop spans 15 amino acids. V lost 0 bases to trimming and J lost 6 bases; unmatched junction nucleotides: 4. The CDR3 coding sequence is TGTGCCAGCAGCTTGGACGGACAGGGTTATGAAAAACTGTTTTTT. This encodes CASSLDGQGYEKLFF.

This clonotype was counted ten times or more. The rearrangement uses TRBV15 and TRBJ2-3; 10 bases agree with TRBD2. V gave up 0 bases and J gave up 2 bases; unmatched junction bases: 11. Germline CDR1 reads LNHNV; CDR2 reads YYDKDF (reference sequence). The CDR3 length is 19 residues. CDR3 nucleotide sequence: TGTGCCACCAGCAGAGATTGGGGGCTAGGACTAGCGGACACAGATACGCAGTATTTT. Encoded protein: CATSRDWGLGLADTDTQYF.

The rearrangement links TRBV15 to TRBJ2-1; 13 positions match TRBD2. CDR3 length equals 18 residues. Germline-derived CDR1 and CDR2 are LNHNV and YYDKDF (reference sequence). V shed 0 bases and J 4 bases; nucleotides not matched to a gene: 6. CDR3 loop: CATSRDQTSGRLYNEQFF. The CDR3, as DNA: TGTGCCACCAGCAGAGATCAGACTAGCGGGAGGCTATACAATGAGCAGTTCTTC.

V is TRBV20-1 and J is TRBJ2-5; the match to TRBD2 covers 13 bases. Germline loops: CDR1 DFQATT, CDR2 SNEGSKA (reference sequence). The V segment lost 1 base and the J segment 3 bases; nucleotides outside the gene matches: 5. The CDR3 is 16 amino acids. The CDR3 DNA reads TGCAGTGCTAGAGGCTACGGACTAGCGGGAGAAGAGACCCAGTACTTC. As protein: CSARGYGLAGEETQYF.

The rearrangement links TRBV20-1 to TRBJ1-1; perhaps TRBD1 as D (6 bases). The germline V gene has CDR1 DFQATT and CDR2 SNEGSKA (reference sequence). The CDR3 is made up of 14 amino acids. The V and J ends lost 2 bases and 3 bases respectively, with 13 bases between them. CDR3 DNA: TGCAGTGCTAGACTTGGCCAGGGGCACACTGAAGCTTTCTTT. It codes for CSARLGQGHTEAFF.

This clonotype occurred a few times. This chain uses TRBV6-2 or TRBV6-3 with TRBJ1-2; D unresolved. V shed 6 bases and J shed 5 bases, with 10 bases lying between them. This CDR3 contains 12 residues. Germline V gene sequence: CDR1 MNHEY, CDR2 SVGEGT. The CDR3 protein is CASRSRIYGYTF. Here the CDR3 DNA reads TGTGCCAGCAGGTCGAGGATTTATGGCTACACCTTC.

This clonotype was recorded a few times. The chain has TRBV20-1 and TRBJ2-7; 8 bases are a match to TRBD2. V gave up 5 bases and J gave up 2 bases; unmatched junction bases: 11. Germline loops: CDR1 DFQATT, CDR2 SNEGSKA (reference sequence). The CDR3 contains 15 residues. Here the CDR3 reads CSAESALAVTYEQYF. The CDR3 DNA reads as TGCAGTGCTGAGTCAGCACTAGCGGTGACCTACGAGCAGTACTTC.

In its sample, this clonotype was seen many times. The chain employs TRBV5-1 and TRBJ2-3, with TRBD1 identical over 7 bases. Germline V lookup: CDR1 SGHRS, CDR2 YFSETQ. The J segment lost 2 bases and the V segment lost 7 bases, leaving 4 bases of the junction unmatched. This CDR3 region has 13 residues. CDR3 in DNA: TGCGCCAGCTATACAGGGGACACAGATACGCAGTATTTT. Residues: CASYTGDTDTQYF.

At least ten counts were recorded for this clonotype. V gene TRBV29-1 combines with J gene TRBJ2-3, with 7 positions matching TRBD1. Per germline, CDR1 SQVTM and CDR2 ANQGSEA. The CDR3 covers 14 residues. The V gene end was trimmed by 0 bases and the J gene end by 3 bases; junction bases not matched to a gene: 3. The CDR3 nucleotides read TGCAGCGTTGAAGAGTCAGGGGGTACAGATACGCAGTATTTT. This translates into CSVEESGGTDTQYF.

The V and J genes are TRBV30 and TRBJ2-4, with D possibly being TRBD1 or TRBD2 (5 bases each). V lost 3 bases and J lost 6, with 15 bases in between. The germline gives CDR1 GTSNPN, CDR2 SVGIG (reference sequence). The CDR3 length is 14 residues. CDR3 amino acids: CAWSPKGGGNIQYF. The DNA of the CDR3 is TGTGCCTGGAGCCCCAAGGGTGGGGGAAACATTCAGTACTTC.

This clonotype was recorded at least ten times. J is TRBJ2-3 and V is TRBV10-3; D possibly uses TRBD1 or TRBD2 (6 bases each). Germline CDR1 reads ENHRY; CDR2 reads SYGVKD. V was pared by 4 bases and J by 3 bases, with 14 bases between. The CDR3 totals 15 residues. The CDR3 spells CAISATGAQTDTQYF. The CDR3 DNA follows: TGTGCCATCAGTGCTACGGGGGCGCAAACAGATACGCAGTATTTT.

Only a few counts were recorded for this clonotype. V and J are TRBV5-5 and TRBJ1-5, with unresolved D. V was shortened by 1 base and J by 0 bases, with 8 bases between the two germline ends. Germline loops: CDR1 SGHKS, CDR2 YYEKEE (reference sequence). CDR3 size: 15 residues. DNA for the CDR3: TGTGCCAGCAGCTTGTTTGTGGATAGCAATCAGCCCCAGCATTTT. As protein: CASSLFVDSNQPQHF. Drawing the rest from reference TRBV5-5 and TRBJ1-5, the complete variable domain is DAGVTQSPTHLIKTRGQQVTLRCSPISGHKSVSWYQQVLGQGPQFIFQYYEKEERGRGNFPDRFSARQFPNYSSELNVNALLLGDSALYLCASSLFVDSNQPQHFGDGTRLSIL.

This clonotype was picked up a small number of times. The junction does not match germline at one end; this may be a read error. V is TRBV10-3 and J is TRBJ2-3; tentative D call: TRBD2 (6 bases). There are 11 residues in the CDR3. The V gene's germline CDR1 is ENHRY and CDR2 SYGVKD. CDR3 in amino acids: CAISEAGRPLF. In DNA, the CDR3 is TGTGCCATCAGTGAGGCGGGACGCCCTCTTTTT.

In DNA, the CDR3 is TGTGCCAGCAGTTTCCCGGGTTCACCCCTCCACTTT. Protein: CASSFPGSPLHF. The chain is built from TRBV12-3 or TRBV12-4 and TRBJ1-6; D is unresolved. V was pared by 3 bases and J by 9 bases, with 6 bases between. The CDR3 totals 12 residues.

This clonotype has a handful of counts. CDR3 region: CASSASRNEQFF. CDR3 in DNA: TGTGCCAGCAGTGCTTCTAGGAATGAGCAGTTCTTC. The chain links TRBV28 to TRBJ2-1; D uncertain. Trimming stripped 5 bases from V and 7 bases from J, with 9 bases between. The CDR3 is 12 amino acids. The V gene's germline CDR1 is MDHEN and CDR2 SYDVKM.

This clonotype was seen at least ten times. The rearrangement links TRBV29-1 to TRBJ2-3, with 8 nucleotides matching TRBD1. The CDR3 sequence is 17 residues long. Germline CDR1 SQVTM, CDR2 ANQGSEA. V lost 7 bases and J lost 1; bases outside the gene matches: 16. CDR3 residues: CSGRQGYGMAGTDTQYF. The DNA for the CDR3 is TGCAGCGGACGACAGGGGTACGGTATGGCGGGCACAGATACGCAGTATTTT.

This clonotype was picked up a small number of times. The CDR3 spells CASSLAGTSQPGAQYF. Here the CDR3 DNA reads TGTGCCAGCAGCTTGGCCGGGACTAGCCAACCAGGGGCCCAGTACTTC. This rearrangement joins TRBV5-5 to TRBJ2-5; TRBD2 agrees at 9 bases. CDR1 and CDR2 (germline): SGHKS, YYEKEE (reference sequence). The CDR3 spans 16 residues. The V gene end was trimmed by 0 bases and the J gene end by 9 bases; junction bases not matched to a gene: 12.

As concerns this clonotype: Just one base apart from a much larger clone, this may be a read error. The rearrangement joins TRBV7-9 to TRBJ1-5; D perhaps matches TRBD1 (6 bases). Germline V gene data show CDR1 as SEHNR and CDR2 as FQNEAQ (reference sequence). This CDR3 spans 13 amino acids. Here the CDR3 DNA reads TGTGCCAGCACGCAGGGGTACAATCAGCCCCACCATTTT. It specifies CASTQGYNQPHHF. The complete variable domain, with remaining parts taken from reference TRBV7-9 and TRBJ1-5, reads DTGVSQNPRHKITKRGQNVTFRCDPISEHNRLYWYRQTLGQGPEFLTYFQNEAQLEKSRLLSDRFSAERPKGSFSTLEIQRTEQGDSAMYLCASTQGYNQPHHFGDGTRLSIL.

This clonotype was picked up many times. This chain joins TRBV5-1 and TRBJ2-2, with D possibly TRBD2 on 6 matching bases. This CDR3 contains 15 residues. V was shortened by 4 bases and J by 5 bases, with 15 bases between the two germline ends. The germline V gene encodes CDR1 SGHRS and CDR2 YFSETQ. The CDR3 here is CASSPQSGVTGELFF. CDR3 sequence (DNA): TGCGCCAGCAGCCCACAGTCGGGGGTTACCGGGGAGCTGTTTTTT.

There are a few counts of this clonotype. J is TRBJ2-5 and V is TRBV7-2; no reliable D call. CDR1 and CDR2 (germline): SGHTA, FQGNSA. The germline V and J ends were trimmed by 4 bases and 7 bases, with 7 bases remaining between them. The CDR3 loop spans 11 amino acids. The CDR3: CASSSKGTQYF. DNA for the CDR3: TGTGCCAGCAGCTCAAAGGGGACCCAGTACTTC.

This clonotype was counted between two and nine times. The chain couples TRBV18 to TRBJ2-3, with a weak D call TRBD2 (5 bases). This CDR3 region has 13 residues. With 5 bases removed from V and 6 bases from J, the gap between germline ends came to 12 bases. Germline loops: CDR1 KGHSH, CDR2 LQKENI. CDR3 in DNA: TGTGCCAGCTCAGTACTAGTCTTTGATACGCAGTATTTT. It yields the protein CASSVLVFDTQYF. Using reference TRBV18 and TRBJ2-3 for the parts outside the CDR3, the full variable domain is NAGVMQNPRHLVRRRGQEARLRCSPMKGHSHVYWYRQLPEEGLKFMVYLQKENIIDESGMPKERFSAEFPKEGPSILRIQQVVRGDSAAYFCASSVLVFDTQYFGPGTRLTVL.

The rearrangement joins TRBV6-1 to TRBJ1-2; D ambiguous. Trimming shortened V by 4 bases and J by 2 bases, and 14 bases separated the two germline ends. The CDR3 covers 15 residues. CDR1 and CDR2 from the germline V gene are MNHNS and SASEGT. The CDR3 is CASSVTQGLNYGYTF. In nucleotides, the CDR3 is TGTGCCAGCAGTGTTACCCAAGGCTTAAACTATGGCTACACCTTC.

The V call is TRBV12-3 or TRBV12-4, the J call TRBJ1-5; 8 bases align to TRBD1. V gave up 7 bases and J gave up 4 bases; unmatched junction bases: 9. This CDR3 contains 15 residues. CDR3 region: CASNKDRAGNQPQHF. The DNA for the CDR3 is TGTGCCAGCAACAAGGACAGGGCGGGGAATCAGCCCCAGCATTTT.

This clonotype was counted between two and nine times. V gene TRBV7-9 combines with J gene TRBJ1-1; D uncertain. V was clipped by 4 bases and J by 6 bases, with 24 bases between them. CDR1 is SEHNR, CDR2 FQNEAQ, per germline (reference sequence). This CDR3 is built from 17 residues. This CDR3 reads CASSSTPGRRGYAEAFF. The DNA for the CDR3 is TGTGCCAGCAGCTCGACCCCGGGCCGGAGAGGGTACGCTGAAGCTTTCTTT.

J is TRBJ2-5 and V is TRBV11-2; D may be TRBD2 (7 bases). In germline, CDR1 is SGHAT, CDR2 FQNNGV. Trimming removed 0 bases at V and 5 bases at J, with 13 bases between. There are 15 residues in the CDR3. CDR3 DNA sequence: TGTGCCAGCAGCTTAGATGCGGGGGCCCAGGAGACCCAGTACTTC. Translation gives CASSLDAGAQETQYF. Complete variable domain (other parts from reference TRBV11-2 and TRBJ2-5): EAGVAQSPRYKIIEKRQSVAFWCNPISGHATLYWYQQILGQGPKLLIQFQNNGVVDDSQLPKDRFSAERLKGVDSTLKIQPAKLEDSAVYLCASSLDAGAQETQYFGPGTRLLVL.

This clonotype has ten or more counts. The genes are TRBV7-8 and TRBJ2-5; D gene uncertain. This CDR3 comprises 15 residues. Germline CDR1 and CDR2: SGHVS and FQNEAQ. Trimming pared 2 bases from V and 3 bases from J, leaving 13 bases between. CDR3 nucleotides: TGTGCCAGCAGCTTATCGGGCTGGCCAGAAGAGACCCAGTACTTC. Translated: CASSLSGWPEETQYF.

This clonotype has more than one count but fewer than ten. This chain uses TRBV4-2 with TRBJ2-3; 12 bases line up with TRBD1. The germline gives CDR1 LGHNA, CDR2 YNFKEQ. V lost 1 base to trimming and J lost 4 bases; unmatched junction nucleotides: 3. The CDR3 extends over 16 amino acids. The DNA of the CDR3 is TGTGCCAGCAGCCAAGGTGGGACAGGGGGCGCAGATACGCAGTATTTT. Its protein product is CASSQGGTGGADTQYF.

In this sample, this clonotype turned up a few times. The gene calls are TRBV11-2 and TRBJ2-1, with 14 bases identical to TRBD2. CDR3 length equals 18 residues. Germline trimming cut 2 bases from V and 4 bases from J; bases unmatched to any gene: 7. Germline assignment: CDR1 SGHAT and CDR2 FQNNGV. The CDR3 sequence: CASSLRGTSGRIYNEQFF. In DNA form, the CDR3 reads TGTGCCAGCAGCTTAAGGGGGACTAGCGGGAGAATTTACAATGAGCAGTTCTTC. Looking up the rest from reference TRBV11-2 and TRBJ2-1 gives the full variable domain: EAGVAQSPRYKIIEKRQSVAFWCNPISGHATLYWYQQILGQGPKLLIQFQNNGVVDDSQLPKDRFSAERLKGVDSTLKIQPAKLEDSAVYLCASSLRGTSGRIYNEQFFGPGTRLTVL.

The chain uses TRBV12-3 or TRBV12-4 and TRBJ2-7, with D possibly being TRBD1 or TRBD2 (5 bases each). V lost 8 bases to trimming and J lost 8 bases, with 19 bases between them. The CDR3 has 13 residues. For the CDR3, the DNA is TGTGCCAGCGGGGGTGGGGTAGTCGCAAAGCAGTACTTC. Amino acid sequence: CASGGGVVAKQYF.